This T cell receptor beta chain was obtained from a study of early T cells in non-severe SARS-CoV-2 infection. Background on the study: Alpha and beta chains were unpaired, from unsorted whole-blood bulk RNA.

About this clonotype: Its antigen remains unidentified.

General observations from the study: Lookups in VDJdb leaned toward anti-spike CD8 responses and missed private and CD4 specificities.

This CDR3 spans 15 amino acids. Trimming took off 5 bases at V and 0 bases at J, with 11 bases between the two ends. CDR1 and CDR2 (germline): SNHLY, FYNNEI. cDNA molecules, individually, were tagged with unique molecular identifiers. From the 5' RACE reads, TCRdb called clonotypes with MiXCR, one entry per CDR3 protein. In the table there are tens of thousands of distinct CDR3 sequences, about 10% of which are singletons. The material sequenced was whole blood. The chain has TRBV2 and TRBJ1-3, with D unclear. This receptor was taken from an adult who was a healthcare worker with PCR-confirmed SARS-CoV-2 infection or an uninfected control (not recorded which). The CDR3 region is CASSRQVLSGNTIYF. The CDR3 DNA is TGTGCCAGCAGTAGGCAGGTCCTCTCTGGAAACACCATATATTTT.